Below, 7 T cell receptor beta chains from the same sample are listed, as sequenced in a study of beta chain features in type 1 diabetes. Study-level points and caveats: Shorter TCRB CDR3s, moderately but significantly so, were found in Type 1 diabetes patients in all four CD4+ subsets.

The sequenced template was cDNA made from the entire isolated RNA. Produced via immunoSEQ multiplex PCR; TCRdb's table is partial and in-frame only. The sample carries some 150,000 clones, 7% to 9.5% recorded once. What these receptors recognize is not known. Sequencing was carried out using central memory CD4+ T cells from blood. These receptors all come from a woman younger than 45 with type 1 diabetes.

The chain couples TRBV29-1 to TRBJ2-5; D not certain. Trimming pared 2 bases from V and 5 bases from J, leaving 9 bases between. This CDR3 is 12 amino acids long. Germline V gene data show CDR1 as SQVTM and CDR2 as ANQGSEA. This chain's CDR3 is CSVERRRETQYF. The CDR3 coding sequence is TGCAGCGTTGAACGTCGCAGGGAGACCCAGTACTTC.

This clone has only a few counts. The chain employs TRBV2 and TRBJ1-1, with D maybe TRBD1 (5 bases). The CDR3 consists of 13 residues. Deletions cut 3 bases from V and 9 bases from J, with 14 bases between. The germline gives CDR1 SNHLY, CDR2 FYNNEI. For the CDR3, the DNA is TGTGCCAGCAGTGACGGGACGGGGGGAAAAGCTTTCTTT. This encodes CASSDGTGGKAFF.

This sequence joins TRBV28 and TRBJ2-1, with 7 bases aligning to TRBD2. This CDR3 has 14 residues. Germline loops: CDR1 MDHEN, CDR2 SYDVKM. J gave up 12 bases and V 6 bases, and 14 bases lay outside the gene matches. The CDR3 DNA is TGTGCCAGCAGAGTCGCTCTGGCGACGGGAGGGCAGTTCTTC. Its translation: CASRVALATGGQFF.

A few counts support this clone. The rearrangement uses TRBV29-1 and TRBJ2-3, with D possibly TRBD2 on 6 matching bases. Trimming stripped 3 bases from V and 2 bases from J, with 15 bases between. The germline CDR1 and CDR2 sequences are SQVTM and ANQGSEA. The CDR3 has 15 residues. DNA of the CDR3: TGCAGCGTTGACTCCCCGGGAGCAGACACAGATACGCAGTATTTT. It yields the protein CSVDSPGADTDTQYF.

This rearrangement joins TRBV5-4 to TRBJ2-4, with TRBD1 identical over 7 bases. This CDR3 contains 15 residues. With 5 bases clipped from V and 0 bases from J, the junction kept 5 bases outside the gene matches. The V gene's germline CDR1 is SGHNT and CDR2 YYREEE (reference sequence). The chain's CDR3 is CASSQQGLAKNIQYF. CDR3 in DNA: TGTGCCAGCAGTCAACAGGGGTTAGCCAAAAACATTCAGTACTTC.

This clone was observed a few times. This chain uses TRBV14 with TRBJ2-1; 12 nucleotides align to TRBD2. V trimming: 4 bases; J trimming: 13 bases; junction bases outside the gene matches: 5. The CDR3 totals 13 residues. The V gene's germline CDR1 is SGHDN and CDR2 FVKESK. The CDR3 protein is CASSRRLAGEQFF. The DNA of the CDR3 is TGTGCCAGCAGCCGCCGACTAGCGGGGGAACAGTTCTTC.

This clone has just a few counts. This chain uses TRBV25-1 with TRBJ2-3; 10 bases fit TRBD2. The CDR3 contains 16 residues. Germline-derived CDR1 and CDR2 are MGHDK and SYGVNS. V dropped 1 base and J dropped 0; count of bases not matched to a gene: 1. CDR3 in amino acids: CASSESLAGSTDTQYF. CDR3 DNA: TGTGCCAGCAGTGAATCACTAGCGGGAAGCACAGATACGCAGTATTTT.